This TCR beta chain was captured in a study of response to subunit inactivated influenza vaccine. This clonotype showed up just a few times. Its target is unknown. General study points: Researchers suggested that each seasonal influenza vaccination recruits few new T cells.

The CDR3 extends over 13 amino acids. V shed 5 bases and J 9 bases; nucleotides not matched to a gene: 7. Germline CDR1 and CDR2: KGHSH and LQKENI. TCRdb ran MiXCR on the RT-PCR reads and lists one entry per CDR3 protein. The sample yields over 300,000 distinct CDR3 sequences, roughly 22% seen once. The rearrangement uses TRBV18 and TRBJ2-3; 8 bases agree with TRBD2. The specimen comprised PBMCs from blood, sampled roughly 20 months after vaccination. This receptor was obtained from a man between 50 and 69 years old who received an inactivated influenza vaccine. CDR3 residues: CASSSGLAQTQYF. The CDR3 coding sequence is TGTGCCAGCTCATCCGGACTAGCCCAGACGCAGTATTTT.